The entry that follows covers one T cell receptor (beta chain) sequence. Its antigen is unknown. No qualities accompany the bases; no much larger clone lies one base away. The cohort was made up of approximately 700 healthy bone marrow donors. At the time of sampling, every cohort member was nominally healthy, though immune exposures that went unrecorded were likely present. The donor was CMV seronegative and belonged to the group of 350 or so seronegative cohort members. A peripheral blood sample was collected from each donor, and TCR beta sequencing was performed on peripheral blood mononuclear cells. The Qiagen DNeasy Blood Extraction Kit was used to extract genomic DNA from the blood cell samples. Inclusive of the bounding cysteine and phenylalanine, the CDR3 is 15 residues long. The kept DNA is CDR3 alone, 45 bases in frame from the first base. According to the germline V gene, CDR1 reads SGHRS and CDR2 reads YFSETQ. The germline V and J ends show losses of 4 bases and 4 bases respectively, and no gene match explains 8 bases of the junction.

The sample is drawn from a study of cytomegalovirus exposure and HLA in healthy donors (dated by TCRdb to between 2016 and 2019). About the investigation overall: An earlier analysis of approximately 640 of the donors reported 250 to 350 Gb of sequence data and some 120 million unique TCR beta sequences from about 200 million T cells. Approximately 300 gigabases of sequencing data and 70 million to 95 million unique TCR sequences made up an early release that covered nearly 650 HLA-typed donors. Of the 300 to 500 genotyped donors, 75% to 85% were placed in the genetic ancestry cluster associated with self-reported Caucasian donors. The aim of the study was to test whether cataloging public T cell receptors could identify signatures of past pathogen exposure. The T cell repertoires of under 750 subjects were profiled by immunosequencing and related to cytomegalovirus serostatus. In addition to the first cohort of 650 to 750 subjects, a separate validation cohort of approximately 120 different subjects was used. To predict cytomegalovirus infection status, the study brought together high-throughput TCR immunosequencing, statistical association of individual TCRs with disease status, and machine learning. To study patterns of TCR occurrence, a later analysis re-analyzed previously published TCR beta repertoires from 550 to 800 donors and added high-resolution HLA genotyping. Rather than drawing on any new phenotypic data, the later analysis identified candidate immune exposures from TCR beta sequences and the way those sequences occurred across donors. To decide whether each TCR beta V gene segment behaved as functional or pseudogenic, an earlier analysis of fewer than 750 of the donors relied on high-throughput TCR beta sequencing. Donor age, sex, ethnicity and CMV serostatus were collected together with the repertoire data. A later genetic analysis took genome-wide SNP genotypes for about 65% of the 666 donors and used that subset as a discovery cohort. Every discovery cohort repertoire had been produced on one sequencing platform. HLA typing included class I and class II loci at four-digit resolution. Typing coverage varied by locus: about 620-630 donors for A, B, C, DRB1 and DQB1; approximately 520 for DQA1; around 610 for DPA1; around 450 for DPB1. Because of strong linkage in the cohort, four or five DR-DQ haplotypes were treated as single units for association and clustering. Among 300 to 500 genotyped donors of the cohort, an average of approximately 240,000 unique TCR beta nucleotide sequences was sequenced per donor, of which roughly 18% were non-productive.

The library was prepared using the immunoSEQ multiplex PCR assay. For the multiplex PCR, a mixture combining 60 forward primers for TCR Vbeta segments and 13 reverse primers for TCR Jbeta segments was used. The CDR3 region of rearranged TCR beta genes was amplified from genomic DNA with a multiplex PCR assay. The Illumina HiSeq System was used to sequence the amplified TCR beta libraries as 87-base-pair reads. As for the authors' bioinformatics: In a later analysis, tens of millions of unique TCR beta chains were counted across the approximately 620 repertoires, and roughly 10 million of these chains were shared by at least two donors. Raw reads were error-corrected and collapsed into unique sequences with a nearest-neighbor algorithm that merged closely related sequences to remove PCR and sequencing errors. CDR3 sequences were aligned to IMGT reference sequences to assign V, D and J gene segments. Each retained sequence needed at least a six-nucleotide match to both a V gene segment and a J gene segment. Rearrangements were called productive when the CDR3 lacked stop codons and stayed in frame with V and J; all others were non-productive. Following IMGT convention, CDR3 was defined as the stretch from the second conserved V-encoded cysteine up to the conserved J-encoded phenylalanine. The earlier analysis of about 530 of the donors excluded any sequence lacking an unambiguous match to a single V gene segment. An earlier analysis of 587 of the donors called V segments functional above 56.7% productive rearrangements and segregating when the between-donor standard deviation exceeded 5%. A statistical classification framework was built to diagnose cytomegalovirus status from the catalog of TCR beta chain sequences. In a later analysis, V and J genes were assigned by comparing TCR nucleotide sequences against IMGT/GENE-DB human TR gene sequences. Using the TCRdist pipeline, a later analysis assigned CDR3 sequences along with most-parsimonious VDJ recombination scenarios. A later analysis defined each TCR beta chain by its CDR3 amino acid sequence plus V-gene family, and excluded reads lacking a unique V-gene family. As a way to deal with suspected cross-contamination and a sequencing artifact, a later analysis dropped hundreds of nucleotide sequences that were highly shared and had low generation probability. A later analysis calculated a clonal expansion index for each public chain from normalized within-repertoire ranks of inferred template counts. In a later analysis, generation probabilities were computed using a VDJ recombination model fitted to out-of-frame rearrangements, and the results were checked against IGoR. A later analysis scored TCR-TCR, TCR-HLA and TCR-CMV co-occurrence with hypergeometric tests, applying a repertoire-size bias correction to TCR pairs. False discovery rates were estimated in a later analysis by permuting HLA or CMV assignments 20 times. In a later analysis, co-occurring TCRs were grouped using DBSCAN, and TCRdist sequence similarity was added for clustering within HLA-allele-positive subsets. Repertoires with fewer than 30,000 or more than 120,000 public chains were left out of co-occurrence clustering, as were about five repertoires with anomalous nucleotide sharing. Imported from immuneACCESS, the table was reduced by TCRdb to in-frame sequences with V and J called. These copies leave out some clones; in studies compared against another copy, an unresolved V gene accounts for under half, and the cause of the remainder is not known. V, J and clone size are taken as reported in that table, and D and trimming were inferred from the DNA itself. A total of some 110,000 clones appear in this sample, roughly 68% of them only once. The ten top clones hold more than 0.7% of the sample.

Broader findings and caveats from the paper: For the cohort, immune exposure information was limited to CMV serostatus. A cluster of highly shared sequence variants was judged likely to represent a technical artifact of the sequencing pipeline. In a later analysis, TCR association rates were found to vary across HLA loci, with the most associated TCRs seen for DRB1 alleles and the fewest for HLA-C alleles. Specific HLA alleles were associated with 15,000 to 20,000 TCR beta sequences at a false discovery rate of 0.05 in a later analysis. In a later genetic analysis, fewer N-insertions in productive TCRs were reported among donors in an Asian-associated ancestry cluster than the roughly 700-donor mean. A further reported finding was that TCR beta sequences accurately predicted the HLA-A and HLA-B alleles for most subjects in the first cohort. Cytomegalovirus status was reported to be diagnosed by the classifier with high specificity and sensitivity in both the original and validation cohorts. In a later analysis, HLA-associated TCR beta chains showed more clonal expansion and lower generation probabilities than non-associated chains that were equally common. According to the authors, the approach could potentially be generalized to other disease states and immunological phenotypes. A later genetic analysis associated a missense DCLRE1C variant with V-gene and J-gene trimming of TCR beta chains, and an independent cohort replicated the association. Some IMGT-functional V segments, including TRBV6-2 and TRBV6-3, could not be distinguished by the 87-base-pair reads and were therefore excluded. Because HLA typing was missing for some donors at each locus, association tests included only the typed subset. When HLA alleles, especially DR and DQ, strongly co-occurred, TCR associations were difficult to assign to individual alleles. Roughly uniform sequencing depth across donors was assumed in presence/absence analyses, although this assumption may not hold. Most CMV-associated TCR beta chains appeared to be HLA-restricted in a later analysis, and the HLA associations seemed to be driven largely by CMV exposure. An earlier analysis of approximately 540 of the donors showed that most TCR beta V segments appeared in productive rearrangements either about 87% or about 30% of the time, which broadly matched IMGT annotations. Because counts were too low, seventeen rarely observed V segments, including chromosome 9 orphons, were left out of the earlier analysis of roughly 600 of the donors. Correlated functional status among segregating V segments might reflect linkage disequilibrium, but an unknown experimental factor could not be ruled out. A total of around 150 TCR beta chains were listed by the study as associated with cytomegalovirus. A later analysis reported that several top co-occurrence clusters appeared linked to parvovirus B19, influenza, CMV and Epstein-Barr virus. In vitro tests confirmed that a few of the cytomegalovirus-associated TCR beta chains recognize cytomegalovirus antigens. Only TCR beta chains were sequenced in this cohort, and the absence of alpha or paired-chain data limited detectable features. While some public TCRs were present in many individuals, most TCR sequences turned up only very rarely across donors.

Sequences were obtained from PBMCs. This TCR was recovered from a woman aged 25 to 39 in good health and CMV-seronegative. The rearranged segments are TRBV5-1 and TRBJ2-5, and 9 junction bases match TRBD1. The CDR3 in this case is CASSDRTGVGETQYF. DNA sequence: TGCGCCAGCAGCGATCGGACAGGGGTAGGAGAGACCCAGTACTTC.